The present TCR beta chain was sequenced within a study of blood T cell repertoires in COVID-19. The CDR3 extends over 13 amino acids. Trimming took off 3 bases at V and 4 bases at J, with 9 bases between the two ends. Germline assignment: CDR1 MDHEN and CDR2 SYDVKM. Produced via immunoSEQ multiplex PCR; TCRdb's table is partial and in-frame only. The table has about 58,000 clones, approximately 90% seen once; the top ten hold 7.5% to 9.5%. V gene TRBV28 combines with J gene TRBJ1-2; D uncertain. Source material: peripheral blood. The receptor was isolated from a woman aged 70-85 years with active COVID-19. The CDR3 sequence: CASSFAVGYGYTF. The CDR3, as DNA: TGTGCCAGCAGTTTTGCGGTGGGCTATGGCTACACCTTC.